Presented here are 15 T cell receptor beta chains from one specimen sequenced in a study of T cell responses to AZD1222 COVID-19 vaccine. Sequencing was performed with immunoSEQ multiplex PCR; in TCRdb, only in-frame clones are kept and a portion is missing. The sample holds under 150,000 clones, approximately 78% seen once. This specimen was peripheral blood, taken on day 0 of MenACWY control vaccination. These receptor sequences come from an adult in good health.

This chain links TRBV9 with TRBJ2-2; 10 bases map to TRBD1. The CDR3 extends over 16 amino acids. The germline V gene encodes CDR1 SGDLS and CDR2 YYNGEE. Trimming removed 2 bases from V and 4 bases from J; junction bases left unmatched: 5. CDR3 sequence: CASSVHGQGGTGELFF. In DNA form, the CDR3 reads TGTGCCAGCAGCGTCCACGGACAGGGGGGCACCGGGGAGCTGTTTTTT. Complete variable domain (other parts from reference TRBV9 and TRBJ2-2): DSGVTQTPKHLITATGQRVTLRCSPRSGDLSVYWYQQSLDQGLQFLIQYYNGEERAKGNILERFSAQQFPDLHSELNLSSLELGDSALYFCASSVHGQGGTGELFFGEGSRLTVL.

V is TRBV19 and J is TRBJ1-3; a possible D gene is TRBD1 (6 bases). CDR3 length: 14 amino acids. V was shortened by 8 bases and J by 1 base, with 12 bases between the two germline ends. Germline assignment: CDR1 LNHDA and CDR2 SQIVND (reference sequence). The CDR3 spells CASGPGQSGNTIYF. The CDR3 nucleotides read TGTGCCAGTGGGCCGGGACAATCTGGAAACACCATATATTTT.

The V call is TRBV7-3, the J call TRBJ2-2; D is unclear. CDR1 is SGHTA, CDR2 FQGTGA, per germline. CDR3 length: 13 residues. V was trimmed by 4 bases and J by 4 bases, leaving 7 bases between them. CDR3 nucleotide sequence: TGTGCCAGCAGCTCGAGTGGCACCGGGGAGCTGTTTTTT. Translation gives CASSSSGTGELFF.

This chain joins TRBV5-1 and TRBJ2-6; no reliable D call. Trimming removed 4 bases at V and 0 bases at J, with 11 bases between. From germline, CDR1 is SGHRS and CDR2 YFSETQ. The CDR3 consists of 16 residues. The CDR3: CASSPQPFSGANVLTF. For the CDR3, the DNA is TGCGCCAGCAGCCCGCAGCCTTTCTCTGGGGCCAACGTCCTGACTTTC. Full variable domain (remainder filled in from reference TRBV5-1 and TRBJ2-6): KAGVTQTPRYLIKTRGQQVTLSCSPISGHRSVSWYQQTPGQGLQFLFEYFSETQRNKGNFPGRFSGRQFSNSRSEMNVSTLELGDSALYLCASSPQPFSGANVLTFGAGSRLTVL.

The chain links TRBV6-5 to TRBJ1-2, with 9 bases matching TRBD1. CDR1 MNHEY and CDR2 SVGAGI come from the germline V gene. CDR3 length equals 14 residues. With 6 bases clipped from V and 7 bases from J, the junction kept 9 bases outside the gene matches. CDR3 amino acids: CASRGGQGKFGYTF. The CDR3 nucleotides read TGTGCCAGCAGGGGGGGACAGGGAAAATTTGGCTACACCTTC.

V usage is TRBV4-1 and J usage is TRBJ2-5; 12 bases are a match to TRBD2. Unmatched junction bases numbered 7, after V lost 6 bases and J lost 5 bases. Germline CDR1 is MGHRA and CDR2 is YSYEKL. The CDR3 has 15 residues. The CDR3 sequence: CASSPSGTSGETQYF. The CDR3 region has the DNA TGCGCCAGCAGTCCCTCCGGGACTAGCGGGGAGACCCAGTACTTC.

This clone was observed a few times. The rearrangement links TRBV3-1 (or the pseudogene TRBV3-2) to TRBJ1-2; the D is unclear. CDR3 length equals 13 residues. Germline assignment: CDR1 LGHDT and CDR2 YNNKEL (reference sequence). The V end lost 3 bases, the J end lost 0 bases, and 5 bases lay between the germline ends. The CDR3 region has the DNA TGTGCCAGCAGCCACTTGGCTAACTATGGCTACACCTTC. As protein: CASSHLANYGYTF.

This chain connects TRBV6-5 to TRBJ1-5; weak D call: TRBD1 (5 bases). Germline loops: CDR1 MNHEY, CDR2 SVGAGI. The CDR3 is 15 amino acids. V was clipped by 5 bases and J by 3 bases, with 14 bases between them. The CDR3 DNA reads as TGTGCCAGCAGTCCCATGGGGGATGACAATCAGCCCCAGCATTTT. The encoded protein is CASSPMGDDNQPQHF.

J is TRBJ1-3 and V is TRBV16; TRBD1 is a possible D gene (5 bases). The germline V gene encodes CDR1 KGHSY and CDR2 FQNENV. Trimming pared 4 bases from V and 0 bases from J, leaving 13 bases between. The CDR3 covers 16 residues. The chain's CDR3 is CASSPWDVLSGNTIYF. The CDR3 coding sequence is TGTGCCAGCAGCCCCTGGGACGTGCTCTCTGGAAACACCATATATTTT.

The genes are TRBV3-1 (or the pseudogene TRBV3-2) and TRBJ2-5, with 9 bases matching TRBD2. Germline CDR1 reads LGHDT; CDR2 reads YNNKEL (reference sequence). This CDR3 spans 17 amino acids. Trimming at V came to 1 base and at J to 5 bases, leaving 11 bases not matched to a gene. CDR3 protein: CASSQGARGGFSETQYF. CDR3 nucleotides: TGTGCCAGCAGCCAAGGTGCGCGGGGGGGCTTTAGTGAGACCCAGTACTTC.

J is TRBJ2-5 and V is TRBV2; 8 nucleotides line up with TRBD1. Trimming took 4 bases from V and 5 from J; bases not matched to a gene: 6. This CDR3 region has 14 residues. Germline V gene lookup returns CDR1 SNHLY and CDR2 FYNNEI. The CDR3 here is CASSADRVGETQYF. Written as DNA, the CDR3 is TGTGCCAGCAGTGCGGACAGGGTAGGGGAGACCCAGTACTTC.

The gene calls are TRBV4-2 and TRBJ1-2; weak D call: TRBD1 (5 bases). The CDR3 has 15 residues. Germline V gene data show CDR1 as LGHNA and CDR2 as YNFKEQ. Trimming removed 0 bases at V and 2 bases at J, with 10 bases between. Written as DNA, the CDR3 is TGTGCCAGCAGCCAAGATCAAGGGGCCAACTATGGCTACACCTTC. It specifies CASSQDQGANYGYTF.

The table lists this clone with a few counts. J is TRBJ2-5 and V is TRBV3-1 (or the pseudogene TRBV3-2), with 7 bases lining up with TRBD1. Trimming took 0 bases from V and 5 from J; bases not matched to a gene: 9. Germline V gives CDR1 LGHDT, CDR2 YNNKEL (reference sequence). The CDR3 has 16 amino acids. The CDR3 bases are TGTGCCAGCAGCCAAGAGGAGATCAGGGGGTGGGAGACCCAGTACTTC. This codes for CASSQEEIRGWETQYF.

The chain is built from TRBV6-5 and TRBJ1-2, with D unclear. The CDR3 totals 15 residues. V lost 5 bases, J lost 2 bases, and 15 bases lay in between. CDR1 is MNHEY and CDR2 is SVGAGI in the germline V gene. The CDR3 nucleotides read TGTGCCAGCAGTCACGTGACGGGAGGCAACTATGGCTACACCTTC. It specifies CASSHVTGGNYGYTF.

This chain links TRBV5-1 with TRBJ2-3; unclear D gene. The germline gives CDR1 SGHRS, CDR2 YFSETQ. The CDR3 is 12 amino acids. Trimming took 1 base from V and 4 from J, leaving 4 bases between them. As DNA, the CDR3 is TGCGCCAGCAGCTTGAAGTCAGATACGCAGTATTTT. It translates to CASSLKSDTQYF.